Below, one T cell receptor beta chain is given with its context. Its antigen remains unidentified. V was cut by 0 bases and J by 1 base, with 10 bases left in between. Germline CDR1 SGHNT, CDR2 YENEEA. The CDR3 is made up of 16 amino acids. PCR amplification relied on 60 Vbeta primers (plus 13 Jbeta primers). The protocol was immunoSEQ multiplex PCR, while the TCRdb copy is restricted to in-frame clones and leaves out a portion. In the table there are around 90,000 clones, about 89% of which are singletons. This record comes from a study of cytomegalovirus exposure and HLA in healthy donors. Study-level findings and limits: A later analysis linked a missense variant in DCLRE1C to the trimming of TCR beta V and J genes.

This TCR came from a man younger than 45 in good health and CMV-seropositive. What was sequenced was PBMCs. The chain uses TRBV11-3 and TRBJ1-3; no clear D gene. CDR3 amino acids: CASSLDSTASGNTIYF. The CDR3 nucleotides are TGTGCCAGCAGCTTAGATAGCACCGCGTCTGGAAACACCATATATTTT.